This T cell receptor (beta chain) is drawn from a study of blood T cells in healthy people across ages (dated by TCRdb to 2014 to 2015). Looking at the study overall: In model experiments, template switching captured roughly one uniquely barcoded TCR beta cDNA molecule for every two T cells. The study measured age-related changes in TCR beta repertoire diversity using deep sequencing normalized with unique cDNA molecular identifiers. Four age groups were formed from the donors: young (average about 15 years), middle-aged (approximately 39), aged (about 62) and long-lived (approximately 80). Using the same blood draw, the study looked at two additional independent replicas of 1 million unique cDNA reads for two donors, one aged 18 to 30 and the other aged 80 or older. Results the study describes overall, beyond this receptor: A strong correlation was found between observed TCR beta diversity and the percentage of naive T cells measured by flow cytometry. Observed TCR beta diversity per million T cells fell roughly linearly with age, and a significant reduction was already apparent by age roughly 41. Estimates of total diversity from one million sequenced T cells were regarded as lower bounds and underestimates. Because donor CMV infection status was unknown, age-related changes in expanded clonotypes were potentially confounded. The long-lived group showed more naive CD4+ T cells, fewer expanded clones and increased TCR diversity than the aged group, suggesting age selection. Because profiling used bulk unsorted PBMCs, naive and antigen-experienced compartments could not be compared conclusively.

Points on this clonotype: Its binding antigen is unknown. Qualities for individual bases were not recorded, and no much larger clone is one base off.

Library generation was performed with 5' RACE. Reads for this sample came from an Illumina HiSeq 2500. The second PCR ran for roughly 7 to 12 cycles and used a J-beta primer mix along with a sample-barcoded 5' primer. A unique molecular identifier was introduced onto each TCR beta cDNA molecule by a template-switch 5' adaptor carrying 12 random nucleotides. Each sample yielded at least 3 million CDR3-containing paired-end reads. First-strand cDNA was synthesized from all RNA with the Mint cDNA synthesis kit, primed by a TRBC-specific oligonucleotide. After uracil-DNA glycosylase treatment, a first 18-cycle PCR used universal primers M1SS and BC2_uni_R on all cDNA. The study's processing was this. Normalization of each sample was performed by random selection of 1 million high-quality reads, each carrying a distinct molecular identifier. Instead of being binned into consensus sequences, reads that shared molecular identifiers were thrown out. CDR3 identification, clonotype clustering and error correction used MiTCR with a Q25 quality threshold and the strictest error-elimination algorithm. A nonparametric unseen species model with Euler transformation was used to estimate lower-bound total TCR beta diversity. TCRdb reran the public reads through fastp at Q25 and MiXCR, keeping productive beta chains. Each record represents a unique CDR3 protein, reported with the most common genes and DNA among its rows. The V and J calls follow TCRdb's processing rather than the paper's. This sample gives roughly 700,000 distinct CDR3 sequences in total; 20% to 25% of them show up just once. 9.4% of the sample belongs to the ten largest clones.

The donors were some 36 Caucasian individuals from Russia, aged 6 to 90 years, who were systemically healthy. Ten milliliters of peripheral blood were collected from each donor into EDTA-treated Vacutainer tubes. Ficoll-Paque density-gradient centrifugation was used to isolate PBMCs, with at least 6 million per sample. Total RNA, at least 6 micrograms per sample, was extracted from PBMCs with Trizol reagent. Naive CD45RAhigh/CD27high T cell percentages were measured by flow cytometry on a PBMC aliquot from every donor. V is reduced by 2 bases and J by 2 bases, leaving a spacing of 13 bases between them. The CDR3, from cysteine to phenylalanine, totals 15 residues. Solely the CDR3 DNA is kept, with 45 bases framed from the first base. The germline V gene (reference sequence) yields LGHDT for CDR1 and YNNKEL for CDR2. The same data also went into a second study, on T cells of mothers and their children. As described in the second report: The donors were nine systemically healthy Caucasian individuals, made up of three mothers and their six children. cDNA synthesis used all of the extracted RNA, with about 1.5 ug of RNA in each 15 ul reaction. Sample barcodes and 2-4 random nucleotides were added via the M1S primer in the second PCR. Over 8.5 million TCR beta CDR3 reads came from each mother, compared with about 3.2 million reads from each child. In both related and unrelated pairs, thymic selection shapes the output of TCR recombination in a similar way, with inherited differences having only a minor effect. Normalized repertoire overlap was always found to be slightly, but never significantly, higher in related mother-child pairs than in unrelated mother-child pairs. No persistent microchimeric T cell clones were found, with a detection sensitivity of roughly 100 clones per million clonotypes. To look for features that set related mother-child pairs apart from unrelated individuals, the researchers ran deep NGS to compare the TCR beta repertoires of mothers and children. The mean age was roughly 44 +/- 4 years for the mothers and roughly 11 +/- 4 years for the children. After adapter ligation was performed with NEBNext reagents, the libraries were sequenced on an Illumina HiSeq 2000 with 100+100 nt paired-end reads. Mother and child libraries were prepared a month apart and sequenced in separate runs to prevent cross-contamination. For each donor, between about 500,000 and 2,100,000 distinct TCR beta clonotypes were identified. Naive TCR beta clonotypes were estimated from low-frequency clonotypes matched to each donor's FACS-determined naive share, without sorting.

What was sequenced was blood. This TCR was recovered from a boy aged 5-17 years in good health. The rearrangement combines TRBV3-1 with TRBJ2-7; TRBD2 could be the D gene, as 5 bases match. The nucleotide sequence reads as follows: TGTGCCAGCAGCCAAACATTGGACGGGACCTACGAGCAGTACTTC. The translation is CASSQTLDGTYEQYF.